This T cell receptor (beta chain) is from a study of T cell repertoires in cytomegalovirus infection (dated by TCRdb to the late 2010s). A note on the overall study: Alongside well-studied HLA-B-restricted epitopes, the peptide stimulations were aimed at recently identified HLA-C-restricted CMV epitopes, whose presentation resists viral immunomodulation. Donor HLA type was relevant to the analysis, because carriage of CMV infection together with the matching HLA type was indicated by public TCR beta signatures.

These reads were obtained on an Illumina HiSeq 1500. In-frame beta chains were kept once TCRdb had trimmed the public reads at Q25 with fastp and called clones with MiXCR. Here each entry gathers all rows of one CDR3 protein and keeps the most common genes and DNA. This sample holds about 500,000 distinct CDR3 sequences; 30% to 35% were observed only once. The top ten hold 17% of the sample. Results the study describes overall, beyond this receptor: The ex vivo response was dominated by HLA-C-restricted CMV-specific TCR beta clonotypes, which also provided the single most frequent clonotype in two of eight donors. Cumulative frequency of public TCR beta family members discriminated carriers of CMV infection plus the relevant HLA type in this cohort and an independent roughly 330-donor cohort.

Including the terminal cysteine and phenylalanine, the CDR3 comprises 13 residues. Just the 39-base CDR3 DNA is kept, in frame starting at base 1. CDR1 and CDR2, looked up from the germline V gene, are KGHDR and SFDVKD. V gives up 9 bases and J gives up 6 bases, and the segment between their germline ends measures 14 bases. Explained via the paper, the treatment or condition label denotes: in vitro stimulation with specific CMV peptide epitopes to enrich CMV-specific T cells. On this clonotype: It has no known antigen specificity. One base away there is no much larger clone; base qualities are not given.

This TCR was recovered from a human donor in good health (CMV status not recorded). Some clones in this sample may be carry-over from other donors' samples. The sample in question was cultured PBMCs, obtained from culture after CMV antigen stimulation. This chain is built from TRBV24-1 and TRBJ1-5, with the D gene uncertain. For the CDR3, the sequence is CATSGPQGQPQHF. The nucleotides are TGTGCCACCTCCGGGCCCCAAGGTCAGCCCCAGCATTTT.